This T cell receptor beta chain was documented in a study of vaccination and CD4 T cells after COVID-19. Study at large: Cells were stimulated with overlapping spike peptides from SARS-CoV-2, HCoV-NL63, HCoV-OC43 and HCoV-229E. The study's findings and limits: Spike mono-reactivity was found in 304 of the 307 vaccine-specific clones identified in convalescent patients.

Deletions cut 7 bases from V and 5 bases from J, with 8 bases between. Germline V CDR1 and CDR2: SGHTA, FQGNSA. The CDR3 length is 12 residues. Treatment noted: approximately 10-day PBMC culture with coronavirus spike peptide pools or control peptides (ViraFEST assay). Sequenced with the Oncomine TCR Beta short-read assay was DNA taken from cultured CD4+ T cells. Cultured CD4+ T cells were the source of extracted genomic DNA. TCRdb called the PCR reads again in MiXCR, with one record for every CDR3 protein. The profile shows around 15,000 distinct CDR3 sequences, around 68% of them singletons. On this clonotype: The antigen is undetermined.

The rearrangement links TRBV7-2 to TRBJ2-2; D unresolved. The TCR comes from a human donor who had recovered from COVID-19. Input material: CD4+ T cells from blood, cultured in vitro. The CDR3 region has the DNA TGTGCCAGCACCCTGGGTACCGGGGAGCTGTTTTTT. This gives the protein CASTLGTGELFF. Full variable domain (remainder filled in from reference TRBV7-2 and TRBJ2-2): GAGVSQSPSNKVTEKGKDVELRCDPISGHTALYWYRQSLGQGLEFLIYFQGNSAPDKSGLPSDRFSAERTGGSVSTLTIQRTQQEDSAVYLCASTLGTGELFFGEGSRLTVL.